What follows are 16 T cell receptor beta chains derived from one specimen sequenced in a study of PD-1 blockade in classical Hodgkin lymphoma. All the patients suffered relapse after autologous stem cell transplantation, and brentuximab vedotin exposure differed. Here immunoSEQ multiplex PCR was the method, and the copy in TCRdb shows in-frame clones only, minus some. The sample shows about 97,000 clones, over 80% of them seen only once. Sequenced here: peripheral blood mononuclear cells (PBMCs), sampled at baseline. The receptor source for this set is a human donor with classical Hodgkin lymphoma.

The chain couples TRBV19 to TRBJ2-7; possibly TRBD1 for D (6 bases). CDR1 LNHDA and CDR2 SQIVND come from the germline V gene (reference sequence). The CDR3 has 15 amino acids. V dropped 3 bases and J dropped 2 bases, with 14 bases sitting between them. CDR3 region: CASSMSGVGPYEQYF. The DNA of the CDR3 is TGTGCCAGTAGTATGTCAGGGGTTGGCCCCTACGAGCAGTACTTC. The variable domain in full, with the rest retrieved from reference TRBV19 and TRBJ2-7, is DGGITQSPKYLFRKEGQNVTLSCEQNLNHDAMYWYRQDPGQGLRLIYYSQIVNDFQKGDIAEGYSVSREKKESFPLTVTSAQKNPTAFYLCASSMSGVGPYEQYFGPGTRLTVT.

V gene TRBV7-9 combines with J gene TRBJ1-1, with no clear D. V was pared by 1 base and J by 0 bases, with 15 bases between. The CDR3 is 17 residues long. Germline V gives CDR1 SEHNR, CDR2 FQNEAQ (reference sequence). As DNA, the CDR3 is TGTGCCAGCAGCTTAGATCTCAGCACTAAAATGAACACTGAAGCTTTCTTT. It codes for CASSLDLSTKMNTEAFF. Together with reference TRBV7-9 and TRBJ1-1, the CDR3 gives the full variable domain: DTGVSQNPRHKITKRGQNVTFRCDPISEHNRLYWYRQTLGQGPEFLTYFQNEAQLEKSRLLSDRFSAERPKGSFSTLEIQRTEQGDSAMYLCASSLDLSTKMNTEAFFGQGTRLTVV.

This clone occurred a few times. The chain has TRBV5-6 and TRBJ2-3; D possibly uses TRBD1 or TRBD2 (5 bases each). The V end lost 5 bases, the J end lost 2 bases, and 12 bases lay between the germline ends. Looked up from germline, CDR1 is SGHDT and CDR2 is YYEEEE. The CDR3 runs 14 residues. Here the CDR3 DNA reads TGTGCCAGCAGTACCGGGACCATCACAGATACGCAGTATTTT. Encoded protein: CASSTGTITDTQYF.

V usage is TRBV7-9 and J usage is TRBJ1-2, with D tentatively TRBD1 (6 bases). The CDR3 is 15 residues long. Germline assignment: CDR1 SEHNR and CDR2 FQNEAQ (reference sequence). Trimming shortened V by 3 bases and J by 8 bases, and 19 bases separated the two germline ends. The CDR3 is CASSFDSGDLEGYTF. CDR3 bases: TGTGCCAGCAGCTTCGATTCAGGGGACCTGGAAGGCTACACCTTC. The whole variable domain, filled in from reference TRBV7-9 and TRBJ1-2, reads DTGVSQNPRHKITKRGQNVTFRCDPISEHNRLYWYRQTLGQGPEFLTYFQNEAQLEKSRLLSDRFSAERPKGSFSTLEIQRTEQGDSAMYLCASSFDSGDLEGYTFGSGTRLTVV.

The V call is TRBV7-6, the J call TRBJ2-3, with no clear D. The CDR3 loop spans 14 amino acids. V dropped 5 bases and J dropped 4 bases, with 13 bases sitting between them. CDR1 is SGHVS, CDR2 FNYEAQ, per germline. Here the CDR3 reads CASSPKLPPDTQYF. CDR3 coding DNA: TGTGCCAGCAGCCCCAAGCTCCCCCCAGATACGCAGTATTTT. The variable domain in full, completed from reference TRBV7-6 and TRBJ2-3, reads GAGVSQSPRYKVTKRGQDVALRCDPISGHVSLYWYRQALGQGPEFLTYFNYEAQQDKSGLPNDRFSAERPEGSISTLTIQRTEQRDSAMYRCASSPKLPPDTQYFGPGTRLTVL.

This CDR3 is CASSSYAGTSAAGGELFF. The CDR3 DNA reads TGTGCCAGTAGTAGCTATGCCGGGACTAGCGCGGCGGGCGGGGAGCTGTTTTTT. The chain couples TRBV19 to TRBJ2-2; 10 nucleotides match TRBD2. Germline loops: CDR1 LNHDA, CDR2 SQIVND (reference sequence). The CDR3 has 18 residues. The V segment lost 4 bases and the J segment 7 bases; nucleotides outside the gene matches: 15.

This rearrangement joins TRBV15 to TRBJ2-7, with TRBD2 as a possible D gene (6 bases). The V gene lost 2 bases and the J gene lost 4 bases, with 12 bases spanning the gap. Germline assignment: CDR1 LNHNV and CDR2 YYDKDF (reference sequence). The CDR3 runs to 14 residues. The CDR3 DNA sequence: TGTGCCACCAGCAGACAACGGGGAGGTTACGAGCAGTACTTC. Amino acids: CATSRQRGGYEQYF.

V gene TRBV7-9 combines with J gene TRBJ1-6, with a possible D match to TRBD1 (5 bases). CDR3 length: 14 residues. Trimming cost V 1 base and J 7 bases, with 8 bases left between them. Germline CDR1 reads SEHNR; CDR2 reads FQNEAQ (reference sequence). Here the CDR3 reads CASSLGDFNSPLHF. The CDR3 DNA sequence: TGTGCCAGCAGCTTAGGGGACTTCAATTCACCCCTCCACTTT.

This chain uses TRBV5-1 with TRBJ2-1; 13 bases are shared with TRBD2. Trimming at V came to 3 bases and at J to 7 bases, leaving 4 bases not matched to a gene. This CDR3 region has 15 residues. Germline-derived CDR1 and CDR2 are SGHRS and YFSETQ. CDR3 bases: TGCGCCAGCAGCTCAGGGACTAGCGGGATAAATGAGCAGTTCTTC. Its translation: CASSSGTSGINEQFF.

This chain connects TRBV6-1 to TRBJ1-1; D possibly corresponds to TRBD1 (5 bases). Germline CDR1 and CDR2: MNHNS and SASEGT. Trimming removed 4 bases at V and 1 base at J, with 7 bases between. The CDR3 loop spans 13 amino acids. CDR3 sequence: CASSGDGNTEAFF. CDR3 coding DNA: TGTGCCAGCAGTGGGGACGGGAACACTGAAGCTTTCTTT.

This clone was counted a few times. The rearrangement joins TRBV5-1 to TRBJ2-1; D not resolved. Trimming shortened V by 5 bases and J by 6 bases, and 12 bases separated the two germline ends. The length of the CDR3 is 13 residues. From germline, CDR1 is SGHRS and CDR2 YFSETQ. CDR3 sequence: CASRRTASNEQFF. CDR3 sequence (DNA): TGCGCCAGCAGGCGCACCGCCAGCAATGAGCAGTTCTTC.

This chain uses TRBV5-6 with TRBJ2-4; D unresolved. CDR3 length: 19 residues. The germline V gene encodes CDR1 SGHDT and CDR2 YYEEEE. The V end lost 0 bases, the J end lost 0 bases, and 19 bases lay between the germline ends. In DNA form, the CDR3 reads TGTGCCAGCAGCTTGGCCGTGTTTGGTGACGCCTTAGCCAAAAACATTCAGTACTTC. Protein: CASSLAVFGDALAKNIQYF.

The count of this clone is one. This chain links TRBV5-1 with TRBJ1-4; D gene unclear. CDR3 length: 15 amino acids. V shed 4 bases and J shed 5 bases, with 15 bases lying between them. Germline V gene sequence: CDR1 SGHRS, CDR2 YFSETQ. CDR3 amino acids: CASSRLGGRNEKLFF. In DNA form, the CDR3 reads TGCGCCAGCAGCCGGCTGGGAGGGAGGAATGAAAAACTGTTTTTT.

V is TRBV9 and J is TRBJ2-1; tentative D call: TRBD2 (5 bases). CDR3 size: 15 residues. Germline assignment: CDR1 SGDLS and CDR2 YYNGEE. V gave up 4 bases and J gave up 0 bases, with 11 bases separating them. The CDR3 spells CASSRGSSSYNEQFF. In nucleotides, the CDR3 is TGTGCCAGCAGCCGGGGTTCAAGCTCCTACAATGAGCAGTTCTTC.

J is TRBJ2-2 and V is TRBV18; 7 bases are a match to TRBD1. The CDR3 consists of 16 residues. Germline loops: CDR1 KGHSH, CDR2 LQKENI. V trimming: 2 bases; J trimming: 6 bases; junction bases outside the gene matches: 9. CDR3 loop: CASSPSSGQAAGELFF. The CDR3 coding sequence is TGTGCCAGCTCACCAAGCTCTGGACAGGCGGCCGGGGAGCTGTTTTTT.

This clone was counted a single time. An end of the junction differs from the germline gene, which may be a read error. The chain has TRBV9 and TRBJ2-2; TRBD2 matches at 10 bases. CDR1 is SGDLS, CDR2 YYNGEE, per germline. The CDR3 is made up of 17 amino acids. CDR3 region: CARSGERGGTNTGELFF. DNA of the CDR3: TGTGCCCGCAGCGGCGAGCGGGGGGGGACTAACACCGGGGAGCTGTTTTTT. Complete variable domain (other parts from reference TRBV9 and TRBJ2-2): DSGVTQTPKHLITATGQRVTLRCSPRSGDLSVYWYQQSLDQGLQFLIQYYNGEERAKGNILERFSAQQFPDLHSELNLSSLELGDSALYFCARSGERGGTNTGELFFGEGSRLTVL.